This T cell receptor beta chain appears in the sequencing data of a study of blood T cell repertoires in COVID-19. Study details: Material from acute and convalescent COVID-19 was sourced from the United States, Italy and Spain. Sources were T cells, B-cell-depleted T cells, or PBMCs; the material itself was cDNA or gDNA.

Per the germline V gene, CDR1 is SEHNR and CDR2 is FQNEAQ (reference sequence). Trimming at V came to 4 bases and at J to 3 bases, leaving 6 bases not matched to a gene. CDR3 length: 15 amino acids. In its sample, this clone was seen a few times. Profiling relied on immunoSEQ multiplex PCR, and the TCRdb table lists in-frame clones only, not all of them. This table has fewer than 300,000 clones, approximately 81% appearing once. The chain employs TRBV7-9 and TRBJ1-1; 9 nucleotides align to TRBD1. The source is a woman aged 55-69 years with active or convalescent COVID-19. The sample was peripheral blood. The CDR3 bases are TGTGCCAGCAGCTCCCACAGGGGGCAGCACACTGAAGCTTTCTTT. Its protein is CASSSHRGQHTEAFF.